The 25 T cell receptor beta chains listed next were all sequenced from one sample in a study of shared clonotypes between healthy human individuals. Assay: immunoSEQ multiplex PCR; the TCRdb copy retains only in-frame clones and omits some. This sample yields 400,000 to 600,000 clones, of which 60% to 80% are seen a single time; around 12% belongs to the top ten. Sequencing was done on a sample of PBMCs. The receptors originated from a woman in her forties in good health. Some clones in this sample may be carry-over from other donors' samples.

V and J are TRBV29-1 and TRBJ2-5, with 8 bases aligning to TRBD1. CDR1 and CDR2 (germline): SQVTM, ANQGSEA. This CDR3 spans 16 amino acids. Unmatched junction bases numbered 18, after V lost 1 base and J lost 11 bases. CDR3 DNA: TGCAGCGTTGAAGGTCTCGGGTGGCAGGGGGCGAGGGAGCAGTACTTC. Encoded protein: CSVEGLGWQGAREQYF.

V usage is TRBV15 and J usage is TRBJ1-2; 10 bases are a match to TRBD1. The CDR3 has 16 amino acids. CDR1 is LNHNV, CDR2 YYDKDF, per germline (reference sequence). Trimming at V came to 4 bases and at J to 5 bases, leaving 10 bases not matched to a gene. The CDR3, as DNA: TGTGCCACCAGCAAGGGGGGACAGGGGATTTTATATGGCTACACCTTC. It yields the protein CATSKGGQGILYGYTF.

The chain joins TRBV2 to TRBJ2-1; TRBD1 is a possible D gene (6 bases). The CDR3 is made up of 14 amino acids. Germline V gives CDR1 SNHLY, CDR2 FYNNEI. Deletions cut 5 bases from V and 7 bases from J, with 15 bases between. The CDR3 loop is CASSRQGIGNEQFF. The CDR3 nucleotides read TGTGCCAGCAGTCGTCAGGGGATTGGTAATGAGCAGTTCTTC.

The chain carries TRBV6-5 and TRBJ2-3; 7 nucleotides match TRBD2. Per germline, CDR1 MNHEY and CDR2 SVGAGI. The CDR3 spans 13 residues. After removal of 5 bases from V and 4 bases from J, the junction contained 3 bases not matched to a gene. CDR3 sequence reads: CASSRGGADTQYF. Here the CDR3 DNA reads TGTGCCAGCAGTAGGGGAGGGGCAGATACGCAGTATTTT.

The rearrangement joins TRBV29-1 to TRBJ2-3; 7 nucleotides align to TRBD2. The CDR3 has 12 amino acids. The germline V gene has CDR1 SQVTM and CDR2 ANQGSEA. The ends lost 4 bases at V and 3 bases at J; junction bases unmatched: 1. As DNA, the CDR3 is TGCAGCGTTGCGCGGGAGACAGATACGCAGTATTTT. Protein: CSVARETDTQYF.

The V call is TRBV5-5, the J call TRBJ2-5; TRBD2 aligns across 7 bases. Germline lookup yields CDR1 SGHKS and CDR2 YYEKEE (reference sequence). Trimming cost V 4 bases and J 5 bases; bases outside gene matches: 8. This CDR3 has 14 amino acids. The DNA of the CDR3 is TGTGCCAGCAGCCCCCCGGGGGGAGAGGAGACCCAGTACTTC. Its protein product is CASSPPGGEETQYF.

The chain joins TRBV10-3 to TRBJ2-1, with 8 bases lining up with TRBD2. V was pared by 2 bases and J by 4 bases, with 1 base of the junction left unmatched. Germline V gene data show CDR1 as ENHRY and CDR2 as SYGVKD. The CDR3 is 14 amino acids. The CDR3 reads CAISELAGYNEQFF. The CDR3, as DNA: TGTGCCATCAGTGAGCTAGCGGGTTACAATGAGCAGTTCTTC.

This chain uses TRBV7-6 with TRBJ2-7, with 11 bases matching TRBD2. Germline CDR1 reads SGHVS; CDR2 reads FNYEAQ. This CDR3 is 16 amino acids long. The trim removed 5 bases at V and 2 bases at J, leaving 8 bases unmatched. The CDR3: CASSPITSGRTYEQYF. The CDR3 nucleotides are TGTGCCAGCAGCCCGATAACTAGCGGGAGAACCTACGAGCAGTACTTC.

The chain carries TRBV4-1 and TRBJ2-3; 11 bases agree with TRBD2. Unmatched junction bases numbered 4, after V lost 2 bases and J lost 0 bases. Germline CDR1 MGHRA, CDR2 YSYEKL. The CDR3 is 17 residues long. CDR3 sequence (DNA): TGCGCCAGCAGCCAAAGTAGCGGGAGGGCTAGCACAGATACGCAGTATTTT. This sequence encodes CASSQSSGRASTDTQYF.

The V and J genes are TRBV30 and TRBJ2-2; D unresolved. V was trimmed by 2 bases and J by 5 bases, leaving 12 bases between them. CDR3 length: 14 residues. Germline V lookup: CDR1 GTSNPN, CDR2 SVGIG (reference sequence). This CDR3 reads CAWSTGSLTGELFF. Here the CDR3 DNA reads TGTGCCTGGAGTACCGGGTCCCTGACCGGGGAGCTGTTTTTT. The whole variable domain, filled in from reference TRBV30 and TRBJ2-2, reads SQTIHQWPATLVQPVGSPLSLECTVEGTSNPNLYWYRQAAGRGLQLLFYSVGIGQISSEVPQNLSASRPQDRQFILSSKKLLLSDSGFYLCAWSTGSLTGELFFGEGSRLTVL.

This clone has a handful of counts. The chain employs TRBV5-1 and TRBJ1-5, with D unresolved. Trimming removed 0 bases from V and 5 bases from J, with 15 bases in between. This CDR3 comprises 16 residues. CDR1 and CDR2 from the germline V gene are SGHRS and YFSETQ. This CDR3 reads CASSLGDGYLDQPQHF. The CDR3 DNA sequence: TGCGCCAGCAGCTTGGGAGACGGGTATCTGGATCAGCCCCAGCATTTT.

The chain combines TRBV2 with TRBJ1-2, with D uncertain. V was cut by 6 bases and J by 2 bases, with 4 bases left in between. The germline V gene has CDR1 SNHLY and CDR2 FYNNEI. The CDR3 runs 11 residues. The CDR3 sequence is CASRGNYGYTF. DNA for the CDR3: TGTGCCAGCAGGGGGAACTATGGCTACACCTTC. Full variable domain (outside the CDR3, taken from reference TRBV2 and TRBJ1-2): EPEVTQTPSHQVTQMGQEVILRCVPISNHLYFYWYRQILGQKVEFLVSFYNNEISEKSEIFDDQFSVERPDGSNFTLKIRSTKLEDSAMYFCASRGNYGYTFGSGTRLTVV.

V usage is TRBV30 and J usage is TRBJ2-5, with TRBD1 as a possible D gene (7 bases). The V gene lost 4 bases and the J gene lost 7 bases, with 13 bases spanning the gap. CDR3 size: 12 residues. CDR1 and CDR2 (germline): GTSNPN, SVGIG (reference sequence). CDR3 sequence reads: CAWNRGTVTQYF. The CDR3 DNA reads TGTGCCTGGAACCGGGGGACAGTGACCCAGTACTTC. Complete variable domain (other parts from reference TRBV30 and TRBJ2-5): SQTIHQWPATLVQPVGSPLSLECTVEGTSNPNLYWYRQAAGRGLQLLFYSVGIGQISSEVPQNLSASRPQDRQFILSSKKLLLSDSGFYLCAWNRGTVTQYFGPGTRLLVL.

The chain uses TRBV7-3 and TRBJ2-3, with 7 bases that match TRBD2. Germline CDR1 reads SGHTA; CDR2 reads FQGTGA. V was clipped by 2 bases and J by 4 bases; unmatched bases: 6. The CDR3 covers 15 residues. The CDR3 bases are TGTGCCAGCAGCTTACTCGCGGGAGTTGCAGATACGCAGTATTTT. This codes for CASSLLAGVADTQYF.

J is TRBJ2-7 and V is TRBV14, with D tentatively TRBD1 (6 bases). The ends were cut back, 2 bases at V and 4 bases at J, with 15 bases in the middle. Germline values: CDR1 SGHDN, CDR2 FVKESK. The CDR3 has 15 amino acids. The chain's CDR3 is CASSQYYGQGYEQYF. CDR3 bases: TGTGCCAGCAGCCAATATTACGGGCAGGGGTACGAGCAGTACTTC.

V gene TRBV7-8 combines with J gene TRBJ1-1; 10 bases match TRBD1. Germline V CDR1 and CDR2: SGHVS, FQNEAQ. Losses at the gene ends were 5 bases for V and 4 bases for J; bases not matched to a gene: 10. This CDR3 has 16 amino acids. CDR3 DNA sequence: TGTGCCAGCAGCCCTCAGACCCGGACAGGGGGCACTGAAGCTTTCTTT. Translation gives CASSPQTRTGGTEAFF.

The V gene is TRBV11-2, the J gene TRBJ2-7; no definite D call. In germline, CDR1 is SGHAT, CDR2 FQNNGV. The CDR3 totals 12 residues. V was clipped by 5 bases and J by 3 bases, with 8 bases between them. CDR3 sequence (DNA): TGTGCCAGCAGCCCACGAGGCTACGAGCAGTACTTC. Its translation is CASSPRGYEQYF.

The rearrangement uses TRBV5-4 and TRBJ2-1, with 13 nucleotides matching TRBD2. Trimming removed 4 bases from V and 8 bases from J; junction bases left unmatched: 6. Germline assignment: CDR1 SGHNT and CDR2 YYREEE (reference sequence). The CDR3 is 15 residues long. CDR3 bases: TGTGCCAGCAGCCTGGGACTAGCGGGGATCGATGAGCAGTTCTTC. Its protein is CASSLGLAGIDEQFF. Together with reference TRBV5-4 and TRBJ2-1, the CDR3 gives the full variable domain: ETGVTQSPTHLIKTRGQQVTLRCSSQSGHNTVSWYQQALGQGPQFIFQYYREEENGRGNFPPRFSGLQFPNYSSELNVNALELDDSALYLCASSLGLAGIDEQFFGPGTRLTVL.

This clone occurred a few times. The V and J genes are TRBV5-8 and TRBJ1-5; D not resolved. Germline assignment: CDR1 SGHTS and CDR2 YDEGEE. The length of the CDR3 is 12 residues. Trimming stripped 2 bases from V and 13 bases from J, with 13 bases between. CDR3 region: CASSFPSMPQHF. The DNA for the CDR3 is TGTGCCAGCAGCTTCCCCAGCATGCCACAGCATTTT. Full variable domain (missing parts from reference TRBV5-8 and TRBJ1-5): EAGVTQSPTHLIKTRGQQATLRCSPISGHTSVYWYQQALGLGLQFLLWYDEGEERNRGNFPPRFSGRQFPNYSSELNVNALELEDSALYLCASSFPSMPQHFGDGTRLSIL.

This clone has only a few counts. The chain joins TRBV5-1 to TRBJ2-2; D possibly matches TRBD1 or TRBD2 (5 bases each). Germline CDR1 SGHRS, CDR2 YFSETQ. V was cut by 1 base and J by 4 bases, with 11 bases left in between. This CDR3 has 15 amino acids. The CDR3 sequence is CASSLSRAGTGELFF. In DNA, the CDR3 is TGCGCCAGCAGCTTGAGCAGGGCGGGCACCGGGGAGCTGTTTTTT. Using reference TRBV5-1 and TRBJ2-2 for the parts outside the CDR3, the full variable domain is KAGVTQTPRYLIKTRGQQVTLSCSPISGHRSVSWYQQTPGQGLQFLFEYFSETQRNKGNFPGRFSGRQFSNSRSEMNVSTLELGDSALYLCASSLSRAGTGELFFGEGSRLTVL.

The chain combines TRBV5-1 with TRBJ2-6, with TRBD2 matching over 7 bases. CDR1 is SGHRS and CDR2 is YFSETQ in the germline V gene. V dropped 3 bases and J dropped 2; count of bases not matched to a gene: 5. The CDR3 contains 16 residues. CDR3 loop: CASSWEGSAGANVLTF. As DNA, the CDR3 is TGCGCCAGCAGCTGGGAGGGGAGCGCTGGGGCCAACGTCCTGACTTTC.

The chain's CDR3 is CASNNAGSHNEQFF. In DNA form, the CDR3 reads TGTGCCAGTAATAATGCCGGGTCACACAATGAGCAGTTCTTC. J is TRBJ2-1 and V is TRBV19; no reliable D call. The CDR3 runs 14 residues. The V end was cut by 7 bases, the J end by 5 bases, with 15 bases between. The germline CDR1 and CDR2 sequences are LNHDA and SQIVND (reference sequence).

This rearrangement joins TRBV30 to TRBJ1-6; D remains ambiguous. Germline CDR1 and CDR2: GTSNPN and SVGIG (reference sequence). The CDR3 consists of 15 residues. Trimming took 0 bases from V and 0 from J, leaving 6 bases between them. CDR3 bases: TGTGCCTGGAGTGTACAGAACTCCTATAATTCACCCCTCCACTTT. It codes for CAWSVQNSYNSPLHF.

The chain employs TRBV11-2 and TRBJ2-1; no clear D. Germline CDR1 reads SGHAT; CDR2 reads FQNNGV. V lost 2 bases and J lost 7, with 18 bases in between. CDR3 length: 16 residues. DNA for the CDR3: TGTGCCAGCAGCTTATTTAGGAGAAGCAGCCCGAATGAGCAGTTCTTC. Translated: CASSLFRRSSPNEQFF.

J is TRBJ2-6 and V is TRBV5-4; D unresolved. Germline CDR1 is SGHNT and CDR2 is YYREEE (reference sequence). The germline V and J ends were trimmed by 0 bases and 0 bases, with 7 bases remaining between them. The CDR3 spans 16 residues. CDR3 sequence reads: CASSLDPSSGANVLTF. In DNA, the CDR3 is TGTGCCAGCAGCTTGGATCCGAGCTCTGGGGCCAACGTCCTGACTTTC. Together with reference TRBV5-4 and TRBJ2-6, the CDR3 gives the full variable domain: ETGVTQSPTHLIKTRGQQVTLRCSSQSGHNTVSWYQQALGQGPQFIFQYYREEENGRGNFPPRFSGLQFPNYSSELNVNALELDDSALYLCASSLDPSSGANVLTFGAGSRLTVL.